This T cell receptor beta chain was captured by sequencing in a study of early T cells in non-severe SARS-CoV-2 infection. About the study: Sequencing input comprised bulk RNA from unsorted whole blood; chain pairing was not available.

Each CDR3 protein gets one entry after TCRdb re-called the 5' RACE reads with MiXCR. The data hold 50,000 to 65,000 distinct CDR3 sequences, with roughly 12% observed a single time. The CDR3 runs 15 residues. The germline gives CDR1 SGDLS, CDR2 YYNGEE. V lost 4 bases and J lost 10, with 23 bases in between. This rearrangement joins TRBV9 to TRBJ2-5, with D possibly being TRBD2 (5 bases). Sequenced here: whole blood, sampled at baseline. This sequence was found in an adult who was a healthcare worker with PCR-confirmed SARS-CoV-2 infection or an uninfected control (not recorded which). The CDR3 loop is CASSPSGLGFDIQYF. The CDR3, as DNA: TGTGCCAGCAGCCCGAGCGGTCTGGGATTCGATATCCAGTACTTC.